These 7 T cell receptor beta chains were all obtained from the same sample, sequenced in a study of T-cell memory formation after mild COVID-19 (dated by TCRdb to the early 2020s). Libraries were prepared through 5' RACE. The listed sequencing device is Illumina NovaSeq 6000. The public reads were quality trimmed at Q25 with fastp and then assembled into clones with MiXCR by TCRdb, keeping productive beta chains. Entries that share a CDR3 protein sequence are merged under the most common genes and DNA. The sample data list 250,000 to 350,000 distinct CDR3 sequences, and around a sixth of these were observed just once. About a fifth of the sample lies in the top ten. The sequencing sample was made of PBMCs or a T cell subset sorted from them (not recorded which). The receptors originated from a man aged 18 to 30 who had mild COVID-19 (a few samples of this study predate the infection). The sample titles of this study are shuffled in the database, so cell type and time point are left out; the donor was told from shared clones.

This clonotype has just a few counts. V and J are TRBV20-1 and TRBJ1-1; the D is unclear. From germline, CDR1 is DFQATT and CDR2 SNEGSKA (reference sequence). With 0 bases removed from V and 1 base from J, the gap between germline ends came to 9 bases. The CDR3 spans 14 residues. The CDR3 DNA sequence: TGCAGTGCTAGAGATCCTCGGAGGAACACTGAAGCTTTCTTT. Amino acid sequence: CSARDPRRNTEAFF.

This clonotype was detected only a few times. This chain connects TRBV12-3 or TRBV12-4 to TRBJ1-1, with a possible D match to TRBD1 (6 bases). Trimming shortened V by 8 bases and J by 5 bases, and 18 bases separated the two germline ends. CDR3 length: 14 residues. CDR3 loop: CASRTTRGWTEAFF. CDR3 in DNA: TGTGCCAGCCGGACGACCAGGGGTTGGACTGAAGCTTTCTTT.

This clonotype was detected ten times or more. The chain carries TRBV7-8 and TRBJ2-5, with D maybe TRBD2 (6 bases). This CDR3 has 14 residues. The germline CDR1 and CDR2 sequences are SGHVS and FQNEAQ. The ends were cut back, 7 bases at V and 0 bases at J, with 12 bases in the middle. This chain's CDR3 is CASKPGRHQETQYF. In DNA, the CDR3 is TGTGCCAGCAAACCAGGGAGGCACCAAGAGACCCAGTACTTC.

This clonotype turned up a few times. This chain connects TRBV27 to TRBJ1-1; 7 bases line up with TRBD1. With 5 bases clipped from V and 4 bases from J, the junction kept 13 bases outside the gene matches. Germline V CDR1 and CDR2: MNHEY, SMNVEV (reference sequence). The CDR3 runs 16 residues. The CDR3 loop reads CASSPQDKGAATEAFF. In nucleotides, the CDR3 is TGTGCCAGCAGTCCCCAAGATAAGGGGGCGGCCACTGAAGCTTTCTTT.

The rearrangement joins TRBV20-1 to TRBJ2-3; D is possibly TRBD2 (6 bases). V was cut by 0 bases and J by 1 base, with 11 bases left in between. Germline V gene data show CDR1 as DFQATT and CDR2 as SNEGSKA (reference sequence). The CDR3 consists of 15 residues. The CDR3 region is CSAREMGGGTDTQYF. CDR3 bases: TGCAGTGCTAGAGAAATGGGCGGGGGCACAGATACGCAGTATTTT.

The chain recombines TRBV6-2 or TRBV6-3 with TRBJ2-3; D unclear. The V gene's germline CDR1 is MNHEY and CDR2 SVGEGT. V gave up 2 bases and J gave up 2 bases, with 14 bases separating them. This CDR3 is built from 16 residues. CDR3 coding DNA: TGTGCCAGCAGTTACCGTCCAGAAGACATCACAGATACGCAGTATTTT. Its translation: CASSYRPEDITDTQYF.

J is TRBJ2-1 and V is TRBV5-1, with D perhaps assigned TRBD1 or TRBD2 (5 bases each). Per germline, CDR1 SGHRS and CDR2 YFSETQ. The V end lost 4 bases, the J end lost 5 bases, and 7 bases lay between the germline ends. The CDR3 runs to 12 residues. The CDR3: CASSPGHNEQFF. As DNA, the CDR3 is TGCGCCAGCAGCCCGGGACACAATGAGCAGTTCTTC.